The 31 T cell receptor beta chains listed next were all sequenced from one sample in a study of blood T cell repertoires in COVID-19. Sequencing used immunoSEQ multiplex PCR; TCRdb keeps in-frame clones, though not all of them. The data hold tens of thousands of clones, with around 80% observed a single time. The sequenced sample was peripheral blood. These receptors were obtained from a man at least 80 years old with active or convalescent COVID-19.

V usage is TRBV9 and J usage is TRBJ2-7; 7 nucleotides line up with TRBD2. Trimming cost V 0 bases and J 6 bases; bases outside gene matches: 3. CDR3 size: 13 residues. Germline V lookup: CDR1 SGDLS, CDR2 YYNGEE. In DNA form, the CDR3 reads TGTGCCAGCAGCGTAGGACTAGCAGGCGAGCAGTACTTC. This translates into CASSVGLAGEQYF.

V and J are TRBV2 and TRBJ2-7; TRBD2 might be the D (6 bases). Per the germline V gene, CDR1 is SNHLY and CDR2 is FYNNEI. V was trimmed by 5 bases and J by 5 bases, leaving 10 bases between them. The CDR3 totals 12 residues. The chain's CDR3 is CASSYSGDEQYF. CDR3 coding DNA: TGTGCCAGCAGTTACTCGGGGGACGAGCAGTACTTC.

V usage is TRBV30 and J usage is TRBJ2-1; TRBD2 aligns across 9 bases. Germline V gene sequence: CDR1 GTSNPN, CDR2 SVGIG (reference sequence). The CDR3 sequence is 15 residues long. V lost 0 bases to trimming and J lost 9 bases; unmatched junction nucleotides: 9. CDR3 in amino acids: CAWSVLAGGSVEQFF. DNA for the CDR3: TGTGCCTGGAGTGTACTGGCGGGAGGGTCTGTTGAGCAGTTCTTC.

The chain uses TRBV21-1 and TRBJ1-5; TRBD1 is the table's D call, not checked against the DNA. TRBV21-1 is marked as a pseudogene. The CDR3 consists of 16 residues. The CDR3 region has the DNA TGTGCCAGCAGCGGGAAGACAGGGTATAGCAATCAGCCCCAGCATTTT. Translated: CASSGKTGYSNQPQHF.

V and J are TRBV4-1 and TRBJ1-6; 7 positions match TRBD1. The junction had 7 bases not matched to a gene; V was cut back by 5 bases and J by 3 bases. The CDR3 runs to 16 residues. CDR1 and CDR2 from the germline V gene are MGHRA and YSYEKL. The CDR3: CASSSRNRGYNSPLHF. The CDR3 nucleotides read TGCGCCAGCAGCTCCCGAAACAGGGGCTATAATTCACCCCTCCACTTT.

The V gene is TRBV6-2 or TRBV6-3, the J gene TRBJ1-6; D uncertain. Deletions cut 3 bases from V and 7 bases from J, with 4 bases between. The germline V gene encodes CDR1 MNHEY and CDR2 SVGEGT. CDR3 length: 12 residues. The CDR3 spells CASSYPNSPLHF. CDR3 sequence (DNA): TGTGCCAGCAGTTATCCGAATTCACCCCTCCACTTT.

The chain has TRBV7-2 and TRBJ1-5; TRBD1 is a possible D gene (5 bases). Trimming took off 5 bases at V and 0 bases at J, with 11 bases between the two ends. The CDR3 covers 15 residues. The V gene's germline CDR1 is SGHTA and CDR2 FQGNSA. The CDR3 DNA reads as TGTGCCAGCAGCGCGACAGAGAATAGCAATCAGCCCCAGCATTTT. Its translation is CASSATENSNQPQHF.

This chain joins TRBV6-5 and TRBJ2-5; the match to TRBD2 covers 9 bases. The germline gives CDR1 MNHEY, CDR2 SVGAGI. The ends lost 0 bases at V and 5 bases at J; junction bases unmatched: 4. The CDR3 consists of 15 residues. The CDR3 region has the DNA TGTGCCAGCAGTTACTCGCGGGGGGGCGGGGAGACCCAGTACTTC. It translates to CASSYSRGGGETQYF.

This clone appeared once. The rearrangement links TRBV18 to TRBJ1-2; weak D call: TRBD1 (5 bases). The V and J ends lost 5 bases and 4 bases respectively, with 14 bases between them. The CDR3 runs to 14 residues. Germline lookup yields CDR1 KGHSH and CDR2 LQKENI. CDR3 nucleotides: TGTGCCAGCTCAACCCCCCGGGGGAGCTATGGCTACACCTTC. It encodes CASSTPRGSYGYTF. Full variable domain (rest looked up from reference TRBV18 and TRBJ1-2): NAGVMQNPRHLVRRRGQEARLRCSPMKGHSHVYWYRQLPEEGLKFMVYLQKENIIDESGMPKERFSAEFPKEGPSILRIQQVVRGDSAAYFCASSTPRGSYGYTFGSGTRLTVV.

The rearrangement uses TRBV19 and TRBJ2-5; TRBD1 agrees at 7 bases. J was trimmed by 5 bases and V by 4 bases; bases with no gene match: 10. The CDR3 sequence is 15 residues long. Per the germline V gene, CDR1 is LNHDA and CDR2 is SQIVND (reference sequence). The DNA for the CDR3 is TGTGCCAGTAGTAGCAAACGACAGGGACGGGAGACCCAGTACTTC. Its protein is CASSSKRQGRETQYF. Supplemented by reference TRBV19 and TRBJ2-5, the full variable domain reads DGGITQSPKYLFRKEGQNVTLSCEQNLNHDAMYWYRQDPGQGLRLIYYSQIVNDFQKGDIAEGYSVSREKKESFPLTVTSAQKNPTAFYLCASSSKRQGRETQYFGPGTRLLVL.

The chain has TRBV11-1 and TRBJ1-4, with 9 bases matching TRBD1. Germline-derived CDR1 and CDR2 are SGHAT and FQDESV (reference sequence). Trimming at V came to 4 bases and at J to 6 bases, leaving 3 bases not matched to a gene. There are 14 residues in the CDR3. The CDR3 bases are TGTGCCAGCAGCTACCGGACAGGGGATGAAAAACTGTTTTTT. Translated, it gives CASSYRTGDEKLFF.

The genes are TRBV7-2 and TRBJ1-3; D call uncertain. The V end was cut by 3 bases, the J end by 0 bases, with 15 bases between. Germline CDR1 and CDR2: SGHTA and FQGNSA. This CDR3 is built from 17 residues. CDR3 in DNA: TGTGCCAGCAGCTTCCTCCCGGGTCAAAACTCTGGAAACACCATATATTTT. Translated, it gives CASSFLPGQNSGNTIYF.

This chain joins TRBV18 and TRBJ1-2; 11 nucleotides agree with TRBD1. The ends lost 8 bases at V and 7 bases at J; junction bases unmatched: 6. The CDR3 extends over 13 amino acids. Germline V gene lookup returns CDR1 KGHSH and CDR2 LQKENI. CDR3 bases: TGTGCCAGCCAAGGACAGGGGGCTCTTGGCTACACCTTC. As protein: CASQGQGALGYTF.

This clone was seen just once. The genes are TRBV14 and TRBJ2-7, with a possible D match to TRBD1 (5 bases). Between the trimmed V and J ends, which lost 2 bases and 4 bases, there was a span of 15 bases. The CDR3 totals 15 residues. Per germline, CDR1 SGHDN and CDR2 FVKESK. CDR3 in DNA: TGTGCCAGCAGCCAATATAAGGGGTTGAGGTACGAGCAGTACTTC. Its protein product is CASSQYKGLRYEQYF.

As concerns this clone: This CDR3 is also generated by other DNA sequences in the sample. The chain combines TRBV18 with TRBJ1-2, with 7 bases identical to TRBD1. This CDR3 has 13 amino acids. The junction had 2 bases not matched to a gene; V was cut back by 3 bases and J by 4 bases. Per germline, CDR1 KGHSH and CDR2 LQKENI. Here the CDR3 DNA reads TGTGCCAGCTCACCGGACAGGACCTATGGCTACACCTTC. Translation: CASSPDRTYGYTF.

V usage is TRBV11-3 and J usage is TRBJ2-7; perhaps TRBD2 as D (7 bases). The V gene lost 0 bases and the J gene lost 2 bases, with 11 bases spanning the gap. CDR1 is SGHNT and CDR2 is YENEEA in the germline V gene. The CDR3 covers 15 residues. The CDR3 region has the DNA TGTGCCAGCAGCTTAGATTGGGGGGGCCCCTACGAGCAGTACTTC. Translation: CASSLDWGGPYEQYF. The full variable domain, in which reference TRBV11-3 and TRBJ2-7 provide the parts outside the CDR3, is EAGVVQSPRYKIIEKKQPVAFWCNPISGHNTLYWYLQNLGQGPELLIRYENEEAVDDSQLPKDRFSAERLKGVDSTLKIQPAELGDSAVYLCASSLDWGGPYEQYFGPGTRLTVT.

CDR3 region: CASSQAPRAGELFF. CDR3 DNA: TGTGCCAGCAGCCAAGCGCCCCGCGCCGGGGAGCTGTTTTTT. The rearrangement uses TRBV4-2 and TRBJ2-2; no firm D call. CDR3 length: 14 residues. Germline V gives CDR1 LGHNA, CDR2 YNFKEQ. Between the trimmed V and J ends, which lost 1 base and 6 bases, there was a span of 9 bases.

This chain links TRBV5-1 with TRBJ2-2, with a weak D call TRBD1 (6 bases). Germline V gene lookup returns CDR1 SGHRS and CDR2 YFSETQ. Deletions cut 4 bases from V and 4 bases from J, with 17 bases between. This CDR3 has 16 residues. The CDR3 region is CASSPNRVGITGELFF. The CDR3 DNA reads TGCGCCAGCAGCCCCAACAGGGTCGGTATCACCGGGGAGCTGTTTTTT.

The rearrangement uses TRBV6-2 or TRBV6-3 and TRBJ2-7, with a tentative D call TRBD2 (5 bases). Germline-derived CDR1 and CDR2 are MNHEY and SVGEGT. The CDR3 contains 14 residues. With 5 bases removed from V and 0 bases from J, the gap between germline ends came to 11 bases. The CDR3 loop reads CASSNLAHSYEQYF. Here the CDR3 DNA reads TGTGCCAGCAGTAATCTAGCCCACTCCTACGAGCAGTACTTC.

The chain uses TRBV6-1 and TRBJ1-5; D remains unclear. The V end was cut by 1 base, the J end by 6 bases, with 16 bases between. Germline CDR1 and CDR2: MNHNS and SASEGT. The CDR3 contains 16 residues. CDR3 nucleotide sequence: TGTGCCAGCAGTGAAGGAATGCTGAGGAGTGGTCAGCCCCAGCATTTT. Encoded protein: CASSEGMLRSGQPQHF.

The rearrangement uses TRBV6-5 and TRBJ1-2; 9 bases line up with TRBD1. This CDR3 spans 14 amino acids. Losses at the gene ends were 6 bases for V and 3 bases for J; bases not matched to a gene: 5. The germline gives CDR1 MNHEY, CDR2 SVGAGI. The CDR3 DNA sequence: TGTGCCAGCAGAAGGGACAGGGTCGACTATGGCTACACCTTC. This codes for CASRRDRVDYGYTF.

The CDR3 sequence is CAISEPTGPTQSSYGYTF. CDR3 in DNA: TGTGCCATCAGTGAGCCGACAGGTCCTACACAATCCAGCTATGGCTACACCTTC. The chain is built from TRBV10-3 and TRBJ1-2; TRBD1 is a possible D gene (6 bases). V was pared by 2 bases and J by 4 bases, with 23 bases between. Germline V lookup: CDR1 ENHRY, CDR2 SYGVKD. The CDR3 runs 18 residues.

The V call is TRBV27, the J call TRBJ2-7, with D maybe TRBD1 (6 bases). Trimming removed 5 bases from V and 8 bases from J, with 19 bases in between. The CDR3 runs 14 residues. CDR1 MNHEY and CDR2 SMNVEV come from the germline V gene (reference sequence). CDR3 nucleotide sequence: TGTGCCAGCAGTCCAGGACAGCATTCTACGCAGCAGTACTTC. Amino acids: CASSPGQHSTQQYF.

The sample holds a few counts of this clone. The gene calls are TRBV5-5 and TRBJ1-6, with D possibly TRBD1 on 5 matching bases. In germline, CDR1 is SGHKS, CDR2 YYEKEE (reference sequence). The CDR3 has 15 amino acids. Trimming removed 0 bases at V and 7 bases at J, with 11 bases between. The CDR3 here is CASSLVGLSNSPLHF. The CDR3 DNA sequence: TGTGCCAGCAGCTTGGTGGGACTGTCCAATTCACCCCTCCACTTT.

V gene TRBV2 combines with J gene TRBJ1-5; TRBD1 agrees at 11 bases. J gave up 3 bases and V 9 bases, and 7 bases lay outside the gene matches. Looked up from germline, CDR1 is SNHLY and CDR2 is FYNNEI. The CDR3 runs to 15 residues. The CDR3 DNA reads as TGTGCCAGAGACGGGACAGGGGGTATCAATCAGCCCCAGCATTTT. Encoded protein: CARDGTGGINQPQHF.

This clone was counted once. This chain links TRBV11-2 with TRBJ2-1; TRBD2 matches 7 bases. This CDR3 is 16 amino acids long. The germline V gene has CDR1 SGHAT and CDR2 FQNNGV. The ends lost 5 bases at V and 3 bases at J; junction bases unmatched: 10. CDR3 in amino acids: CASSAAGRDYYNEQFF. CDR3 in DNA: TGTGCCAGCAGCGCCGCCGGACGGGACTACTACAATGAGCAGTTCTTC. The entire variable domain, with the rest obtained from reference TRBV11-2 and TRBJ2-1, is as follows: EAGVAQSPRYKIIEKRQSVAFWCNPISGHATLYWYQQILGQGPKLLIQFQNNGVVDDSQLPKDRFSAERLKGVDSTLKIQPAKLEDSAVYLCASSAAGRDYYNEQFFGPGTRLTVL.

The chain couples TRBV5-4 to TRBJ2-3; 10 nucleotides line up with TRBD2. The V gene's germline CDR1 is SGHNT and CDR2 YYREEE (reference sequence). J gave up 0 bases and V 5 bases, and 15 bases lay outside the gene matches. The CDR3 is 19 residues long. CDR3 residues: CASSLSRTSGLSSTDTQYF. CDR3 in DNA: TGTGCCAGCAGTTTGTCCAGGACTAGCGGACTTAGTAGCACAGATACGCAGTATTTT. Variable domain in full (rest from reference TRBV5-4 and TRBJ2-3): ETGVTQSPTHLIKTRGQQVTLRCSSQSGHNTVSWYQQALGQGPQFIFQYYREEENGRGNFPPRFSGLQFPNYSSELNVNALELDDSALYLCASSLSRTSGLSSTDTQYFGPGTRLTVL.

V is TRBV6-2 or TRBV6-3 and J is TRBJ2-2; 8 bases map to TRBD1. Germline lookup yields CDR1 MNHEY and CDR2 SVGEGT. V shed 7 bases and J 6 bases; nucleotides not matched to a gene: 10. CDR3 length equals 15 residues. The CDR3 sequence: CASTPTGEISGELFF. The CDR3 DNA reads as TGTGCCAGCACCCCGACAGGGGAAATATCCGGGGAGCTGTTTTTT.

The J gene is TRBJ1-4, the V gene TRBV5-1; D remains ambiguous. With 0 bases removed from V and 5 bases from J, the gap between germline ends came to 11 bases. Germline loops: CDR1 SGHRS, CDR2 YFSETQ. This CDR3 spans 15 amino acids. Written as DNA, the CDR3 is TGCGCCAGCAGCTTGGGAGGTCGGTCGAATGAAAAACTGTTTTTT. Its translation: CASSLGGRSNEKLFF.

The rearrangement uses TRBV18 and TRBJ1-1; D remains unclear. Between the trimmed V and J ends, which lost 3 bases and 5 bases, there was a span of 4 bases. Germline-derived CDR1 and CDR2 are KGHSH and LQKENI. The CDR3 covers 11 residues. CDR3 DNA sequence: TGTGCCAGCTCACCCCGTACTGAAGCTTTCTTT. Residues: CASSPRTEAFF.

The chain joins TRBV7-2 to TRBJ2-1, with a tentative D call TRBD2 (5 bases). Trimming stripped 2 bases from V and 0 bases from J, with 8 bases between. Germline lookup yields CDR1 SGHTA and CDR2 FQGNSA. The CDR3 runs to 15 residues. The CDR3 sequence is CASSLLAGSYNEQFF. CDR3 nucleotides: TGTGCCAGCAGCTTACTAGCAGGCTCCTACAATGAGCAGTTCTTC.